This is a list of T cell receptor beta chains from one sample in a study of PD-1 blockade in classical Hodgkin lymphoma. Here immunoSEQ multiplex PCR was the method, and the copy in TCRdb shows in-frame clones only, minus some. The data hold almost 100,000 clones, with 80% to 95% observed a single time. The sequenced sample was peripheral blood mononuclear cells (PBMCs), obtained at baseline. The receptor source for this set is a human donor with classical Hodgkin lymphoma. Each CDR3 is given with its conserved first and last residue. Each record gives: J gene, clone size, V gene, D gene, CDR3 DNA, CDR3 protein. A D gene is named only where the DNA matches it firmly. The listing skips clone size in some rows; elsewhere it reads once, few, many or a size class.

>TRBJ1-1|once|TRBV23-1|-
TGCGCCAGCAGTCTCCCCCGGAAGAACACTGAAGCTTTCTTT
CASSLPRKNTEAFF
>TRBJ1-5|-|TRBV6-5|-
TGTGCCAGTTACAGGGCGGGTCAGCCCCAGCATTTT
CASYRAGQPQHF
>TRBJ1-5|-|TRBV5-1|-
TGCGCCAGCAGCTTGGAGGGGAATAGCAATCAGCCCCAGCATTTT
CASSLEGNSNQPQHF
>TRBJ2-7|-|TRBV28|-
TGTGCCAGCAGTTTGTTAGGGCTGGCGGGATCTTTCTACGAGCAGTACTTC
CASSLLGLAGSFYEQYF
>TRBJ2-1|-|TRBV5-1|-
TGCGCCAGCAGCTTGCTTTTGGTAAGTGAGCAGTTCTTC
CASSLLLVSEQFF
>TRBJ2-3|-|TRBV4-2|TRBD1
TGTGCCAGCAGCCAACGACAGGGGACAGGAGGGGGAGATACGCAGTATTTT
CASSQRQGTGGGDTQYF
>TRBJ1-2|-|TRBV6-5|-
TGTGCCAGCAGTTACTGGAGGGTTATGGGGTATGGCTACACCTTC
CASSYWRVMGYGYTF
>TRBJ2-2|-|TRBV7-6|TRBD2
TGTGCCAGCAGCCACCCCCGGGACTACAACACCGGGGAGCTGTTTTTT
CASSHPRDYNTGELFF
>TRBJ1-4|-|TRBV4-1|-
TGCGCCAGCAGCCAAGATAGGACATTGAGTGAAAAACTGTTTTTT
CASSQDRTLSEKLFF
>TRBJ1-4|-|TRBV5-1|-
TGCGCCAGCAGCCGTCGTGGGGAGAAGGGTATGGCTAATGAAAAACTGTTTTTT
CASSRRGEKGMANEKLFF
>TRBJ2-7|-|TRBV11-2|TRBD1
TGTGCCAGCAGCTGGGACAGGGGCCCTCAGTACTTC
CASSWDRGPQYF
>TRBJ2-1|once|TRBV5-5|-
TGTGCCAGCAGCTGGAGGGGGCTCCACAATGAGCAGTTCTTC
CASSWRGLHNEQFF
>TRBJ2-3|-|TRBV5-1|TRBD2
TGCGCCAGCAGCCGTCTTGGGGGGGCAGATACGCAGTATTTT
CASSRLGGADTQYF
>TRBJ1-1|once|TRBV6-5|-
TGTGCCAGCAGTTACGGACAGATGGACACTGAAGCTTTCTTT
CASSYGQMDTEAFF